These 25 T cell receptor beta chains originate from one sample sequenced in a study of post-analysis software for immune sequencing data. Broader study findings: Included in a set of about 5 TRBV segments more frequent in patients than controls were TRBV5-6, TRBV5-1 and TRBV20-1.

The TCR beta cDNA libraries carried unique molecular identifiers. Each CDR3 protein gets one entry after TCRdb re-called the PCR reads with MiXCR. The table has roughly 620,000 distinct CDR3 sequences, roughly 45% seen once. Their target antigens are unknown. Sequenced sample: blood. The receptors come from a girl between 5 and 17 years old with multiple sclerosis.

This clonotype has a handful of counts. The rearrangement joins TRBV20-1 to TRBJ1-2; D unresolved. Germline lookup yields CDR1 DFQATT and CDR2 SNEGSKA (reference sequence). The CDR3 spans 15 residues. V gave up 0 bases and J gave up 0 bases, with 11 bases separating them. The CDR3 DNA follows: TGCAGTGCTAGAGATAGCACAGAACCTAACTATGGCTACACCTTC. It codes for CSARDSTEPNYGYTF.

The chain has TRBV10-3 and TRBJ2-1; D is possibly TRBD2 (6 bases). Per germline, CDR1 ENHRY and CDR2 SYGVKD. V dropped 3 bases and J dropped 7 bases, with 7 bases sitting between them. The CDR3 runs 12 residues. The DNA of the CDR3 is TGTGCCATCAGTGATGGGAGGAATGAGCAGTTCTTC. Its translation: CAISDGRNEQFF.

The gene calls are TRBV3-1 and TRBJ2-5; 14 bases match TRBD2. This CDR3 contains 19 residues. Germline CDR1 LGHDT, CDR2 YNNKEL (reference sequence). After removal of 1 base from V and 2 bases from J, the junction contained 9 bases not matched to a gene. The CDR3 nucleotides read TGTGCCAGCAGCCAAGTGGCGGGACTAGCGGGGGACCAACAAGAGACCCAGTACTTC. It is translated as CASSQVAGLAGDQQETQYF.

This clonotype was seen a few times. V is TRBV12-3 or TRBV12-4 and J is TRBJ2-7, with 9 bases matching TRBD1. With 5 bases clipped from V and 6 bases from J, the junction kept 11 bases outside the gene matches. The CDR3 sequence is 15 residues long. This CDR3 reads CASSDPGQGVSEQYF. Written as DNA, the CDR3 is TGTGCCAGCAGTGACCCGGGACAGGGAGTCTCCGAGCAGTACTTC.

V is TRBV18 and J is TRBJ2-1; 12 nucleotides match TRBD2. The CDR3 extends over 16 amino acids. Germline-derived CDR1 and CDR2 are KGHSH and LQKENI. With V trimmed by 0 bases and J by 4 bases, 1 base remained unmatched. CDR3 bases: TGTGCCAGCTCACCACCGACTAGCGGGGGATACAATGAGCAGTTCTTC. Translation: CASSPPTSGGYNEQFF.

In its sample, this clonotype was seen a few times. The chain uses TRBV20-1 and TRBJ1-2; perhaps TRBD1 as D (5 bases). Germline V lookup: CDR1 DFQATT, CDR2 SNEGSKA (reference sequence). CDR3 length: 14 amino acids. Trimming cost V 3 bases and J 4 bases, with 15 bases left between them. Here the CDR3 DNA reads TGCAGTGCTAGTGCCCAGACAGATTCCTATGGCTACACCTTC. This encodes CSASAQTDSYGYTF.

Details on this clonotype: The junction shows a germline mismatch at one end, possibly a read error. This chain joins TRBV5-6 and TRBJ2-1, with D unclear. Germline V lookup: CDR1 SGHDT, CDR2 YYEEEE. The CDR3 extends over 13 amino acids. The CDR3 loop reads CASSLDLGNEQFF. For the CDR3, the DNA is TGTGCCAGCAGTTTGGACCTCGGGAATGAGCAGTTCTTC.

As DNA, the CDR3 is TGTGCCAGCAGCCAAGTCGGGGGGAACTACAATGAGCAGTTCTTC. This encodes CASSQVGGNYNEQFF. The chain recombines TRBV4-2 with TRBJ2-1; 7 bases are a match to TRBD2. Germline-derived CDR1 and CDR2 are LGHNA and YNFKEQ. After removal of 1 base from V and 3 bases from J, the junction contained 3 bases not matched to a gene. The CDR3 length is 15 residues.

This clonotype was counted a few times. The rearrangement joins TRBV6-5 to TRBJ1-2; TRBD1 matches at 7 bases. The V gene end was trimmed by 5 bases and the J gene end by 5 bases; junction bases not matched to a gene: 2. From germline, CDR1 is MNHEY and CDR2 SVGAGI. There are 12 residues in the CDR3. The CDR3 sequence: CASSKQGYGYTF. The CDR3 coding sequence is TGTGCCAGCAGTAAACAGGGGTATGGCTACACCTTC.

V gene TRBV5-1 combines with J gene TRBJ2-6; no clear D gene. V was pared by 0 bases and J by 5 bases, with 9 bases between. This CDR3 is 15 amino acids long. CDR1 is SGHRS and CDR2 is YFSETQ in the germline V gene. The chain's CDR3 is CASSLDPARANVLTF. Here the CDR3 DNA reads TGCGCCAGCAGCTTGGATCCGGCAAGGGCCAACGTCCTGACTTTC.

In its sample, this clonotype was seen a few times. The chain uses TRBV27 and TRBJ1-1, with D maybe TRBD1 (6 bases). Germline-derived CDR1 and CDR2 are MNHEY and SMNVEV (reference sequence). The V end was cut by 6 bases, the J end by 0 bases, with 14 bases between. The CDR3 runs to 15 residues. This chain's CDR3 is CASRSTGFVNTEAFF. The CDR3 DNA reads TGTGCCAGCAGATCTACAGGGTTCGTGAACACTGAAGCTTTCTTT.

This clonotype was counted a few times. This chain connects TRBV7-8 to TRBJ2-3; 10 positions match TRBD1. Looked up from germline, CDR1 is SGHVS and CDR2 is FQNEAQ. J gave up 2 bases and V 4 bases, and 18 bases lay outside the gene matches. The CDR3 covers 20 residues. This CDR3 is CASSSHKDRGESPYTDTQYF. In DNA, the CDR3 is TGTGCCAGCAGCTCCCACAAGGACAGGGGGGAATCCCCGTACACAGATACGCAGTATTTT.

The CDR3 loop is CASSLQAANTEAFF. In nucleotides, the CDR3 is TGTGCCAGCAGTTTACAGGCGGCGAACACTGAAGCTTTCTTT. The chain couples TRBV12-3 or TRBV12-4 to TRBJ1-1; the D is unclear. V dropped 2 bases and J dropped 1 base, with 8 bases sitting between them. The CDR3 covers 14 residues.

This clonotype has only a few counts. The J gene is TRBJ1-2, the V gene TRBV10-3; TRBD1 matches at 11 bases. This CDR3 is 14 amino acids long. V was pared by 4 bases and J by 4 bases, with 2 bases of the junction left unmatched. Germline values: CDR1 ENHRY, CDR2 SYGVKD. The CDR3 bases are TGTGCCATCAGTGCCGGGACAGGGGGCTATGGCTACACCTTC. Amino acid sequence: CAISAGTGGYGYTF.

This clonotype was detected only a few times. The chain couples TRBV24-1 to TRBJ2-1; tentatively, D is TRBD1 or TRBD2 (5 bases each). This CDR3 is built from 17 residues. V lost 4 bases and J lost 0, with 15 bases in between. Germline loops: CDR1 KGHDR, CDR2 SFDVKD. This chain's CDR3 is CATSDPRGTHSYNEQFF. The CDR3 DNA reads TGTGCCACCAGTGACCCCCGGGGCACACACTCCTACAATGAGCAGTTCTTC.

The chain combines TRBV20-1 with TRBJ2-1, with 10 bases lining up with TRBD2. Germline V gene sequence: CDR1 DFQATT, CDR2 SNEGSKA (reference sequence). V gave up 6 bases and J gave up 4 bases; unmatched junction bases: 6. The CDR3 covers 14 residues. The CDR3 DNA follows: TGCAGTGCGATCCGTAGCGGGGGGTACAATGAGCAGTTCTTC. It encodes CSAIRSGGYNEQFF.

CDR3 residues: CSAWGLGAEAFF. The CDR3 coding sequence is TGCAGTGCCTGGGGCCTGGGGGCTGAAGCTTTCTTT. This sequence joins TRBV20-1 and TRBJ1-1, with a tentative D call TRBD1 (5 bases). With 6 bases removed from V and 6 bases from J, the gap between germline ends came to 14 bases. The V gene's germline CDR1 is DFQATT and CDR2 SNEGSKA (reference sequence). The length of the CDR3 is 12 residues.

The V gene is TRBV5-1, the J gene TRBJ2-1; D unresolved. Germline CDR1 is SGHRS and CDR2 is YFSETQ. Trimming removed 2 bases at V and 5 bases at J, with 8 bases between. This CDR3 is 13 amino acids long. The CDR3 reads CASSFDLNNEQFF. As DNA, the CDR3 is TGCGCCAGCAGCTTCGACCTAAACAATGAGCAGTTCTTC.

The chain uses TRBV7-2 and TRBJ2-7, with 13 bases fitting TRBD2. Germline values: CDR1 SGHTA, CDR2 FQGNSA. The CDR3 extends over 19 amino acids. After removal of 4 bases from V and 0 bases from J, the junction contained 12 bases not matched to a gene. The CDR3 loop is CASSYSGTSGALSSYEQYF. As DNA, the CDR3 is TGTGCCAGCAGCTATTCCGGGACTAGCGGGGCACTAAGCTCCTACGAGCAGTACTTC.

The chain recombines TRBV2 with TRBJ2-2, with 8 bases fitting TRBD2. The CDR3 loop spans 17 amino acids. Germline loops: CDR1 SNHLY, CDR2 FYNNEI. With 5 bases clipped from V and 3 bases from J, the junction kept 11 bases outside the gene matches. The CDR3 protein is CASSPPSGGRDTGELFF. The CDR3 DNA reads TGTGCCAGCAGTCCCCCCAGCGGGGGACGAGACACCGGGGAGCTGTTTTTT.

This clonotype was counted a few times. CDR3 amino acids: CASSQALTYEQYF. The CDR3 DNA reads TGTGCCAGCAGCCAAGCACTTACCTACGAGCAGTACTTC. V and J are TRBV3-1 and TRBJ2-7; D gene unclear. Trimming left V 1 base short and J 2 bases short, with 6 bases between. This CDR3 spans 13 amino acids. Germline V gives CDR1 LGHDT, CDR2 YNNKEL (reference sequence).

This clonotype appeared a few times. The rearrangement uses TRBV7-2 and TRBJ2-3; possibly TRBD2 for D (6 bases). Per the germline V gene, CDR1 is SGHTA and CDR2 is FQGNSA. V was trimmed by 1 base and J by 4 bases, leaving 12 bases between them. The CDR3 length is 15 residues. The CDR3 region is CASSLDAGRADTQYF. In DNA, the CDR3 is TGTGCCAGCAGCTTAGACGCGGGACGCGCAGATACGCAGTATTTT.

This clonotype was seen ten or more times. This chain connects TRBV29-1 to TRBJ2-3; D is ambiguous. Trimming removed 3 bases at V and 6 bases at J, with 1 base between. Germline loops: CDR1 SQVTM, CDR2 ANQGSEA. The CDR3 is 9 amino acids. CDR3 DNA sequence: TGCAGCGTTGAGGATACGCAGTATTTT. This encodes CSVEDTQYF.

V and J are TRBV7-9 and TRBJ1-1; D remains unclear. V gave up 1 base and J gave up 6 bases, with 6 bases separating them. The CDR3 spans 12 residues. In germline, CDR1 is SEHNR, CDR2 FQNEAQ (reference sequence). The CDR3 here is CASSLERSEAFF. In DNA form, the CDR3 reads TGTGCCAGCAGCTTAGAGCGCTCTGAAGCTTTCTTT.

The chain combines TRBV20-1 with TRBJ1-5; D is possibly TRBD1 (6 bases). CDR3 size: 12 residues. Trimming shortened V by 4 bases and J by 6 bases, and 10 bases separated the two germline ends. Germline V lookup: CDR1 DFQATT, CDR2 SNEGSKA (reference sequence). CDR3 sequence reads: CSAKQGLQPQHF. The DNA for the CDR3 is TGCAGTGCTAAACAGGGCCTTCAGCCCCAGCATTTT.